This T cell receptor beta chain was profiled in a study of cytomegalovirus exposure and HLA in healthy donors. This clone was seen a few times. Its cognate antigen is unknown. The length of the CDR3 is 15 residues. V lost 2 bases to trimming and J lost 8 bases; unmatched junction nucleotides: 3. CDR1 and CDR2 (germline): LGHNA, YNFKEQ. Study-wide points: According to a later analysis, most TCR beta chains associated with CMV appeared HLA-restricted.

PCR was performed using 60 Vbeta and 13 Jbeta primers. The protocol was immunoSEQ multiplex PCR, while the TCRdb copy is restricted to in-frame clones and leaves out a portion. Of over 150,000 clones in the sample, approximately 78% were seen once. The source is a woman aged 25 to 39 in good health and CMV-seropositive. The specimen sequenced was PBMCs. This chain connects TRBV4-2 to TRBJ2-1, with 13 nucleotides matching TRBD2. The chain's CDR3 is CASSQTSGGADEQFF. DNA of the CDR3: TGTGCCAGCAGCCAAACTAGCGGGGGGGCCGATGAGCAGTTCTTC.